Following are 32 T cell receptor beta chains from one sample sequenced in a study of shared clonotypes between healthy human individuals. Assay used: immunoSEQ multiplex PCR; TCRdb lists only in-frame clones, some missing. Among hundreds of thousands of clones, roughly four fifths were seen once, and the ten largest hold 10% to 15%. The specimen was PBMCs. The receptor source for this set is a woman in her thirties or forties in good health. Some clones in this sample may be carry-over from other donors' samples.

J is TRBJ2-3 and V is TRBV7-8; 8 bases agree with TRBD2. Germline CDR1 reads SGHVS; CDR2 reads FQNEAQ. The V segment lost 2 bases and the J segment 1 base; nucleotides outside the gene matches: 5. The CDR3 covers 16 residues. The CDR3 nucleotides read TGTGCCAGCAGCTTACCCGGACTAGCCGGCACAGATACGCAGTATTTT. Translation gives CASSLPGLAGTDTQYF.

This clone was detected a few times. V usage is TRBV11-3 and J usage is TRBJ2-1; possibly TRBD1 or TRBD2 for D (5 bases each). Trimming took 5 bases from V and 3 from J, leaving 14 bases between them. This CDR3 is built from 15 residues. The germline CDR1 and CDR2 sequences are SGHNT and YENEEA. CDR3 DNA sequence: TGTGCCAGCAGCAAGGGGACCGTAGACTACAATGAGCAGTTCTTC. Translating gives CASSKGTVDYNEQFF. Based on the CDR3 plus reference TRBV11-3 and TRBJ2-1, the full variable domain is EAGVVQSPRYKIIEKKQPVAFWCNPISGHNTLYWYLQNLGQGPELLIRYENEEAVDDSQLPKDRFSAERLKGVDSTLKIQPAELGDSAVYLCASSKGTVDYNEQFFGPGTRLTVL.

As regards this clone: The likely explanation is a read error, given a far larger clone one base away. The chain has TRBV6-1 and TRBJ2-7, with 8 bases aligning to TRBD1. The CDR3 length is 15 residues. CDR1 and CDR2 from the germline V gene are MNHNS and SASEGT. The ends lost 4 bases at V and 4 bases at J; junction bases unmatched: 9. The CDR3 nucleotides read TGTGCCAGCAGTGTGTCCAGGACAGGGTCGTACGAGCAGTACTTC. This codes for CASSVSRTGSYEQYF.

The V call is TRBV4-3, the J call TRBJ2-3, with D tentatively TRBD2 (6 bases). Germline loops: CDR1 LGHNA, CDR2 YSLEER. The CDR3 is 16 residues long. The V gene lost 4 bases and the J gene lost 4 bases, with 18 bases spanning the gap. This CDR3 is CASSRSLGGISDTQYF. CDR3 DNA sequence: TGCGCCAGCAGCCGATCTTTGGGCGGGATCTCAGATACGCAGTATTTT.

The CDR3 DNA sequence: TGTGCCAGCAGTCCAGGGGTGACTGAAGCTTTCTTT. It encodes CASSPGVTEAFF. The V and J genes are TRBV2 and TRBJ1-1, with D perhaps matching TRBD1 (6 bases). Germline-derived CDR1 and CDR2 are SNHLY and FYNNEI. This CDR3 region has 12 residues. The V end lost 5 bases, the J end lost 5 bases, and 9 bases lay between the germline ends.

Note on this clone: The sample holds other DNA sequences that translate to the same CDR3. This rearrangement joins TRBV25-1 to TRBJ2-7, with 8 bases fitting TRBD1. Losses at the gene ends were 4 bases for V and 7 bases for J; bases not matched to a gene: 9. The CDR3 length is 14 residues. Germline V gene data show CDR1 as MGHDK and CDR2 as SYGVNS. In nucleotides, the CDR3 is TGTGCCAGCAGTGTTGGGGACAGGCTGGGGGAGCAGTACTTC. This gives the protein CASSVGDRLGEQYF.

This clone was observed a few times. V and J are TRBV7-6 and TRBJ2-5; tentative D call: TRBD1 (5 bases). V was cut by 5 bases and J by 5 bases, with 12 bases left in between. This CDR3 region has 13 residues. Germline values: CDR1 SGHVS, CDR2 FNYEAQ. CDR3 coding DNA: TGTGCCAGCAGCCGTCAGGGTTGGGAGACCCAGTACTTC. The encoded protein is CASSRQGWETQYF.

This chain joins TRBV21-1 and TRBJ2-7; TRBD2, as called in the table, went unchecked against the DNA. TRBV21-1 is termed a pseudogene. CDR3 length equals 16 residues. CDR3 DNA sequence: TGTGCCAGCAGCAAACGGAAGCGGAAGCCCCCCTACGAGCAGTACTTC. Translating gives CASSKRKRKPPYEQYF.

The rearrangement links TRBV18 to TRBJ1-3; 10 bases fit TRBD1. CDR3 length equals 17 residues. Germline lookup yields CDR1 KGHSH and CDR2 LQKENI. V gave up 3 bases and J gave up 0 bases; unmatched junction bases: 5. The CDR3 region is CASSPGTGAISGNTIYF. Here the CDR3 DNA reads TGTGCCAGCTCACCGGGGACAGGGGCCATCTCTGGAAACACCATATATTTT.

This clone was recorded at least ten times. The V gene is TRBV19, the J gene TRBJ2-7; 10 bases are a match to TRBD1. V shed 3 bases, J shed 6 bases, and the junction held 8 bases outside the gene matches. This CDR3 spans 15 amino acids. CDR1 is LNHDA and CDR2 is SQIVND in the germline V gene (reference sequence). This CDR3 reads CASSMIQDRGAEQYF. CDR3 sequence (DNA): TGTGCCAGTAGTATGATACAGGACAGGGGGGCCGAGCAGTACTTC.

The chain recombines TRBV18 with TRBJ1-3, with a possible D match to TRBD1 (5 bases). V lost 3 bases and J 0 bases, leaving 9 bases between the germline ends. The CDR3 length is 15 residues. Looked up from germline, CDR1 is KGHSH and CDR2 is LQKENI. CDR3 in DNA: TGTGCCAGCTCACCGGGACGGAACTCTGGAAACACCATATATTTT. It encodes CASSPGRNSGNTIYF.

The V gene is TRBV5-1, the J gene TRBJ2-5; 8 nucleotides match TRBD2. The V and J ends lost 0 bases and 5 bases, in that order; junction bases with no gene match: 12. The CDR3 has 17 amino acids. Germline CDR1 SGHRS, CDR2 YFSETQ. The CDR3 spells CASSLALAGAASETQYF. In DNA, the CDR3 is TGCGCCAGCAGCTTGGCGCTAGCGGGTGCCGCCAGTGAGACCCAGTACTTC.

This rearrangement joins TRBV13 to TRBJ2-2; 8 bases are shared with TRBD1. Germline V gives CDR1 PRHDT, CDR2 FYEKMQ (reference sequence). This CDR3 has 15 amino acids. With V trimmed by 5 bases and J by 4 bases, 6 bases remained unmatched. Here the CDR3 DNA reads TGTGCCAGCAGCCCCAGACAGGGGTCCACCGGGGAGCTGTTTTTT. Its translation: CASSPRQGSTGELFF.

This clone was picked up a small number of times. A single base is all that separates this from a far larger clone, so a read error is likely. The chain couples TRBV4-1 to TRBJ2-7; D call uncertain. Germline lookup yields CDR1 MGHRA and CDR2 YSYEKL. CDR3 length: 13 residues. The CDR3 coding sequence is TGCGCCAGCAGCCAAGTAGCTTACTACGAGCAGCACTTC. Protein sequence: CASSQVAYYEQHF.

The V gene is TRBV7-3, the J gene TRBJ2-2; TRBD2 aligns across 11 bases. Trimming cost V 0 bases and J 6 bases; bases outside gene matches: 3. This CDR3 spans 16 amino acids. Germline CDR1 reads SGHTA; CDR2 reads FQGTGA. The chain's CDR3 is CASSLTLLAGAGELFF. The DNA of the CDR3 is TGTGCCAGCAGCTTAACGTTACTAGCGGGAGCCGGGGAGCTGTTTTTT.

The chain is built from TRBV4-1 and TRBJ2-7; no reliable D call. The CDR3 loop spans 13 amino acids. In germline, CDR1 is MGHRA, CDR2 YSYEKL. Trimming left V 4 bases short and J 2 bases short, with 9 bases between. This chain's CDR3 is CASSLAVPYEQYF. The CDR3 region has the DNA TGCGCCAGCAGCCTTGCGGTACCCTACGAGCAGTACTTC.

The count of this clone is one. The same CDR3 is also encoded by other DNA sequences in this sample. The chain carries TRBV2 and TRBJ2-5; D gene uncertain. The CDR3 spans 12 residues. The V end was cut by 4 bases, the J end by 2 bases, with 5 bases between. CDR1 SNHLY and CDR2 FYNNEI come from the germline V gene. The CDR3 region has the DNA TGTGCCAGCAGTGCACTTCAAGAGACCCAGTACTTC. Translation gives CASSALQETQYF.

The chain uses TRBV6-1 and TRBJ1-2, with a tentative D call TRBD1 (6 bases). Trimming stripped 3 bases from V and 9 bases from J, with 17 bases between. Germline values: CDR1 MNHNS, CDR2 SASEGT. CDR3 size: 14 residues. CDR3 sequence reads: CASSDRALRGSYTF. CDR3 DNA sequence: TGTGCCAGCAGTGATAGGGCCCTCAGGGGAAGCTACACCTTC.

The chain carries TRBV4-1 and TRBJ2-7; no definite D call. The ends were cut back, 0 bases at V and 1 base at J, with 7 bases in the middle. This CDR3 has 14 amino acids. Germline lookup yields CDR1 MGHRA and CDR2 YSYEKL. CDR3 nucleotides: TGCGCCAGCAGCCAAGATTTCCAGTCCTACGAGCAGTACTTC. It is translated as CASSQDFQSYEQYF.

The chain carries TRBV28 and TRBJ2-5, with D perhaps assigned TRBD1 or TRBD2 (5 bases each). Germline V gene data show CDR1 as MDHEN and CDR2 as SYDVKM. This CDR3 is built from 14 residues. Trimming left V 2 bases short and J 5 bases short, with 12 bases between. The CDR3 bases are TGTGCCAGCAGTTTAGCGGGCTCAGGGGAGACCCAGTACTTC. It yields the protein CASSLAGSGETQYF.

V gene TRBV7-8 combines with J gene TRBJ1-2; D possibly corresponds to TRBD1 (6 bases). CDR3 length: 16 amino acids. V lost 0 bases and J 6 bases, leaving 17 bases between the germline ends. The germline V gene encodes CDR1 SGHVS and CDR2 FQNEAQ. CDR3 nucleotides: TGTGCCAGCAGCTTAGCTTCGGGGGGCGCGAGAAATGGCTACACCTTC. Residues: CASSLASGGARNGYTF.

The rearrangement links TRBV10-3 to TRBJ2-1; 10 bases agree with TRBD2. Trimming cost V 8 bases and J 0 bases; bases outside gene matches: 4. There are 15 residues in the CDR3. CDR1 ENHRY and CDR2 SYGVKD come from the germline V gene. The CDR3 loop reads CAIGSSGGSYNEQFF. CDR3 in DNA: TGTGCCATCGGTTCTAGCGGGGGCTCCTACAATGAGCAGTTCTTC.

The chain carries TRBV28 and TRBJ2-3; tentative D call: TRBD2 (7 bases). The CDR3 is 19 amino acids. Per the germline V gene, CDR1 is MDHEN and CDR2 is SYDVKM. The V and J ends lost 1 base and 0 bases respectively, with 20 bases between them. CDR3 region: CASSLYGGGGGTSTDTQYF. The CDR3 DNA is TGTGCCAGCAGTTTATATGGTGGGGGAGGGGGGACTAGCACAGATACGCAGTATTTT.

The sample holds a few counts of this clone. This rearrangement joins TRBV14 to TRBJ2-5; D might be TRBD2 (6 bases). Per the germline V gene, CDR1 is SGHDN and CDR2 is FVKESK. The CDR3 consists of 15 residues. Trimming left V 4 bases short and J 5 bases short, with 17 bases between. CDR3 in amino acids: CASSRGDFTRETQYF. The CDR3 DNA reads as TGTGCCAGCAGCCGGGGGGACTTTACGAGGGAGACCCAGTACTTC.

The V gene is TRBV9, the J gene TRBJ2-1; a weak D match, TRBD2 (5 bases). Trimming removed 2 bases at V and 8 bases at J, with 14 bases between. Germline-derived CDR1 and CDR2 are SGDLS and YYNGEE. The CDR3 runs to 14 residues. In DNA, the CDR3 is TGTGCCAGCAGCGTCGCCCCGGGGAGCGATGAGCAGTTCTTC. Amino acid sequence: CASSVAPGSDEQFF.

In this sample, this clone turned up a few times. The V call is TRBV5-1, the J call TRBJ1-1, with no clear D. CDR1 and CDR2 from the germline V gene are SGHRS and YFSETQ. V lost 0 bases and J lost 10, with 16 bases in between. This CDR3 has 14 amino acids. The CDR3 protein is CASSLAGGSDAAFF. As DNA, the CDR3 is TGCGCCAGCAGCTTGGCCGGAGGGAGTGACGCAGCTTTCTTT.

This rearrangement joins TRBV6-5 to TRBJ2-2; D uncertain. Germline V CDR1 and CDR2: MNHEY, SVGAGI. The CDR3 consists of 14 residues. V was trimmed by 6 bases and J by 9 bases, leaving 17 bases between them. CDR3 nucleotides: TGTGCCAGCAGGGGCCCTGGCGCTCAGCGGGAGCTGTTTTTT. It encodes CASRGPGAQRELFF.

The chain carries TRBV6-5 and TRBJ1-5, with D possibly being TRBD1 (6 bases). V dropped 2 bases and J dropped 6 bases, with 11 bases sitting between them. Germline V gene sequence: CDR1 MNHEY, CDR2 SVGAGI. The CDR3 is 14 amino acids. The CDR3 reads CASSYGGARQPQHF. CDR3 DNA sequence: TGTGCCAGCAGTTACGGGGGGGCGCGTCAGCCCCAGCATTTT.

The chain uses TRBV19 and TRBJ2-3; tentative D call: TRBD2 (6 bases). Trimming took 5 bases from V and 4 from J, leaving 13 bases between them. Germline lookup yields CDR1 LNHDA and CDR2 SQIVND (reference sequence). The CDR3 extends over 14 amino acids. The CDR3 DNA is TGTGCCAGTAGTGTTGGTGGAGGGGCAGATACGCAGTATTTT. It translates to CASSVGGGADTQYF. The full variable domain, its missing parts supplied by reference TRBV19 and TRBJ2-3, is DGGITQSPKYLFRKEGQNVTLSCEQNLNHDAMYWYRQDPGQGLRLIYYSQIVNDFQKGDIAEGYSVSREKKESFPLTVTSAQKNPTAFYLCASSVGGGADTQYFGPGTRLTVL.

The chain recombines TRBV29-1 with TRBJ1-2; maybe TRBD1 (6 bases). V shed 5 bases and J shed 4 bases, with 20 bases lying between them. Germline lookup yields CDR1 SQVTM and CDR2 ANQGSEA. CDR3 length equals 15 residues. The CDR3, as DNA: TGCAGCGTTCCTGGTTGGGGGGCTTTAGGCTATGGCTACACCTTC. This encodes CSVPGWGALGYGYTF.

Here the CDR3 reads CGVSGYTF. CDR3 bases: TGCGGTGTTAGTGGCTACACCTTC. J is TRBJ1-2 and V is TRBV20-1; D uncertain. CDR1 is DFQATT and CDR2 is SNEGSKA in the germline V gene (reference sequence). This CDR3 is built from 8 residues.

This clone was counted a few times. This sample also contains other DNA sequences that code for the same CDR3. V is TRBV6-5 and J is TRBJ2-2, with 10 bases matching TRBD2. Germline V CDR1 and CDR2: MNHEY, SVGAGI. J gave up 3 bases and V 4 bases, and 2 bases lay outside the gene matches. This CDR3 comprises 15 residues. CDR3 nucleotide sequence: TGTGCCAGCAGTTGGACTAGCGGAGACACCGGGGAGCTGTTTTTT. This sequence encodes CASSWTSGDTGELFF.